This TCR beta chain stems from a study of T-cell reconstitution after alpha-beta-depleted transplantation in children. The CDR3 length is 14 residues. CDR1 and CDR2 (germline): SGHNT, YYREEE (reference sequence). Study-level results: The authors attributed T-cell counts and diversity one year after transplant mostly to newly produced T cells. Alpha-beta T cells about two months after transplant reportedly derived from several hundred expanded graft clones.

Notes on this clonotype: Its antigen remains unidentified. The CDR3 end shows no conserved phenylalanine or tryptophan, and so a read error is likely.

Using unique molecular identifiers, the investigators prepared the TCRbeta library. TCRdb reanalysed the PCR reads using MiXCR and keeps one entry per CDR3 protein. Altogether under 70,000 distinct CDR3 sequences are present, about a tenth being singletons, with the ten largest covering around 13%. The chain joins TRBV5-4 to TRBJ2-1; TRBD2 is a possible D gene (7 bases). This sample comprised PBMCs, obtained before TCRalphabeta/CD19-depleted stem cell transplant. This sequence originates from a boy younger than 18 with acute myeloid leukemia, due to receive a stem cell transplant. CDR3 loop: CSSSWLGGDNEQFS. The CDR3, as DNA: TGTTCCAGCAGCTGGTTAGGGGGGGACAATGAGCAGTTCTCC.